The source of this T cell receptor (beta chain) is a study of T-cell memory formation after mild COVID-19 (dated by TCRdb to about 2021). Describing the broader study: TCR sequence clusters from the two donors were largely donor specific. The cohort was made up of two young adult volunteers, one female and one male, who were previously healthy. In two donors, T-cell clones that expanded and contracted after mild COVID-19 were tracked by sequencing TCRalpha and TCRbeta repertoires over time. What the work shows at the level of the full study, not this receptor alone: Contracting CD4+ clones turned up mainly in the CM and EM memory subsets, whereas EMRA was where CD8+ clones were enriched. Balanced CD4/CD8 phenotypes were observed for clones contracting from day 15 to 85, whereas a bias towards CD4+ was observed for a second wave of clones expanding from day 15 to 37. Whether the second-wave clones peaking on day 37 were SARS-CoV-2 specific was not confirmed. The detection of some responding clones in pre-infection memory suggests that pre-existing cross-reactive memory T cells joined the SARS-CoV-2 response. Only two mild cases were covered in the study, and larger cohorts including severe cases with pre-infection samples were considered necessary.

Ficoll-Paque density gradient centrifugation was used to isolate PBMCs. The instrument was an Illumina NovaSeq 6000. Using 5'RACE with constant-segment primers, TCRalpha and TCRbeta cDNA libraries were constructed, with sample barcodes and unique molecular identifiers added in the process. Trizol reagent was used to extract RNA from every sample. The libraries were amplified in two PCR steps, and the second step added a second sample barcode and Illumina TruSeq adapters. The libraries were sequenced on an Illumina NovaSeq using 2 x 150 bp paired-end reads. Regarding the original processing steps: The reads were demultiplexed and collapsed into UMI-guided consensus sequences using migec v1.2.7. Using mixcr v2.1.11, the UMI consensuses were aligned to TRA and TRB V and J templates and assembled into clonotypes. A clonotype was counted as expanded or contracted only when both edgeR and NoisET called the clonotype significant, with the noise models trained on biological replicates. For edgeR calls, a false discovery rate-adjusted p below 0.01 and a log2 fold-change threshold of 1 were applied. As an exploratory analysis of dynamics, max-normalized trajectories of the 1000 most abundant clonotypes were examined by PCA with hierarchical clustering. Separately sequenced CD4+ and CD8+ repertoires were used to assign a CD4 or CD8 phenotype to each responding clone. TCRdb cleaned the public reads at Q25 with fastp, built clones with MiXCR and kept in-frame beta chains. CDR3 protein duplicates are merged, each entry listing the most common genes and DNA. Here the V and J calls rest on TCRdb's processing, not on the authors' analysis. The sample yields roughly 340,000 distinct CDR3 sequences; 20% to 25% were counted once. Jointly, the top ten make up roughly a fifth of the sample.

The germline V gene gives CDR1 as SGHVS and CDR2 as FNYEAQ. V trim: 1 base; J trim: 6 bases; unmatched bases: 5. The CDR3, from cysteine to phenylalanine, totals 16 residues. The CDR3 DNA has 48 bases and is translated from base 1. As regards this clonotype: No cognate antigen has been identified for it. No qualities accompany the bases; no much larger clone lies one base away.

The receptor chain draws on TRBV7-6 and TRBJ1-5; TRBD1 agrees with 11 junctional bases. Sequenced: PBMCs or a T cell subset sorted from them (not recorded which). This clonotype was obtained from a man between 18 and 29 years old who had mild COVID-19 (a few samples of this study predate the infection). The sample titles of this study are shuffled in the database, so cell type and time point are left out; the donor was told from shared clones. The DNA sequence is TGTGCCAGCAGCTTAGGGGACAGGGGGTCTAGTCAGCCCCAGCATTTT. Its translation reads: CASSLGDRGSSQPQHF.